This T cell receptor (beta chain) was obtained from a study of blood T cell repertoires in COVID-19. Study overall: Some COVID-19 samples were acute and others convalescent; all came from the United States, Italy and Spain. The analysed material was cDNA or gDNA that came from T cells, B-cell-depleted T cells, or PBMCs.

The CDR3 spans 11 residues. Trimming stripped 8 bases from V and 11 bases from J, with 13 bases between. Germline lookup yields CDR1 SGHAT and CDR2 FQNNGV. Produced via immunoSEQ multiplex PCR; TCRdb's table is partial and in-frame only. Of roughly 97,000 clones in the sample, roughly 84% were seen once. The genes are TRBV11-2 and TRBJ2-1; D remains unclear. This clonotype was sampled from a man aged 55 to 70 with acute or convalescent COVID-19. The sequenced sample was peripheral blood. In DNA form, the CDR3 reads TGTGCCAGCGCCCTGGTTGGCCAGCAGTTCTTC. It is translated as CASALVGQQFF.